This T cell receptor (beta chain) was captured by sequencing in a study of blood T cell repertoires in COVID-19. Overall study: T cells, B-cell-depleted T cells, or PBMCs supplied cDNA or gDNA.

Two negative PCRs, clearance, or symptom resolution characterized the recovered Cohort 3 donors. This clone is a singleton in its sample. How the authors handled the data: Amplification of reference gene primers was used by the study to estimate nucleated cell counts. Data came from immunoSEQ multiplex PCR; TCRdb stores just in-frame clones and leaves some out. D and trimming were read from the DNA, whereas the V and J calls and clone size are those reported in that table. The profile shows approximately 170,000 clones, around 84% of them singletons. CDR1 is SGHAT and CDR2 is FQNNGV in the germline V gene. The ends lost 1 base at V and 4 bases at J; junction bases unmatched: 2. The CDR3 extends over 14 amino acids.

This receptor was obtained from a woman aged 45-60 years who had recovered from COVID-19. V is TRBV11-2 and J is TRBJ1-1; 8 bases are shared with TRBD1. Sequencing was performed on PBMCs or T cells enriched from blood (not recorded which). The CDR3 DNA reads as TGTGCCAGCAGCTTAGGACAGGGGTTCACTGAAGCTTTCTTT. This codes for CASSLGQGFTEAFF.